This T cell receptor (beta chain) emerged from a study of T cell repertoires in cytomegalovirus infection. Study context: Evidence of both CMV infection and a matching HLA type came from public TCR beta signatures. The study's findings and limits: Within the response measured ex vivo, HLA-C-restricted CMV-specific TCR beta clonotypes were dominant.

TCRdb independently ran MiXCR on the reads; one entry per CDR3 protein. The top ten hold 2.5% to 3.5% of the sample, which has about 740,000 distinct CDR3 sequences, roughly a third seen once. Concerning this clonotype itself: The target antigen is unknown.

Germline trimming cut 6 bases from V and 4 bases from J; bases unmatched to any gene: 4. The CDR3 runs 13 residues. Source material: PBMCs. The chain links TRBV12-3 or TRBV12-4 to TRBJ1-2; 8 bases are shared with TRBD1. The sequence was collected from a human donor in good health (CMV status not recorded). Some clones in this sample may be carry-over from other donors' samples. This CDR3 reads CASRRTGGYGYTF. The DNA of the CDR3 is TGTGCCAGCAGACGTACAGGGGGCTATGGCTACACCTTC.